Reported below is one TCR beta chain. Its antigen is undetermined. CDR1 SGHTA and CDR2 FQGNSA come from the germline V gene. The CDR3 is 13 residues long. V lost 2 bases to trimming and J lost 7 bases, with 8 bases between them. Only CD45RO-negative cells positively selected for CCR7 counted as naive CD8 cells, so terminally differentiated effector memory CD45RA+ cells were excluded. The donors, all of them Caucasian adults, lived in Nashville, Tennessee. The data are from a study of shared clonotypes between healthy human individuals. Study-wide results and caveats: Despite large depth, sorted-subset datasets appeared incompletely sequenced. In general, naive subsets displayed greater estimated richness than memory subsets did.

The authors ran the assay at deep level. The table came from immunoSEQ multiplex PCR; TCRdb's copy has only in-frame clones and leaves some out. In the table there are about 2 million clones, approximately 95% of which are singletons. The receptor comes from a man younger than 30 in good health. The chain recombines TRBV7-2 with TRBJ2-2, with D possibly TRBD1 on 6 matching bases. The sequencing input was naive CD8+ T cells sorted from blood. CDR3 protein: CASSLIGGGELFF. In DNA form, the CDR3 reads TGTGCCAGCAGCTTAATAGGGGGCGGGGAGCTGTTTTTT.